The 31 T cell receptor beta chains below all came from one sample that was sequenced in a study of metastatic and nonmetastatic thyroid tumors. Thyroid surgery was preceded by no treatment in any patient. TCRdb redid the clone calls on the PCR reads using MiXCR. Among some 19,000 clones listed, roughly 25% were seen once. The sequencing input was blood. The receptors shown here come from a male donor with papillary thyroid cancer or a benign thyroid nodule (not recorded which). Some clones in this sample may be carry-over from other donors' samples.

This clone is termed medium-sized (0.01 to 0.1%). CDR3 in DNA: TGTGCCAGCAGTTACTCGAGAGGGACAGGGCCTTTAACCACCTTC. Translation gives CASSYSRGTGPLTTF. The chain couples TRBV6-5 to TRBJ1-2; 9 nucleotides line up with TRBD1. V gave up 0 bases and J gave up 13 bases; unmatched junction bases: 12. This CDR3 is 15 amino acids long. Germline V gene lookup returns CDR1 MNHEY and CDR2 SVGAGI.

The sample holds many counts of this clone. The genes are TRBV18 and TRBJ1-5; D possibly corresponds to TRBD1 (5 bases). The CDR3 runs 14 residues. CDR1 is KGHSH, CDR2 LQKENI, per germline. Trimming stripped 5 bases from V and 6 bases from J, with 14 bases between. CDR3 bases: TGTGCCAGCTCATCAATCCAGGGTGGTCAGCCCCAGCATTTT. Protein sequence: CASSSIQGGQPQHF.

This clone is deemed medium-sized. The rearrangement links TRBV25-1 to TRBJ1-2; D remains unclear. Germline-derived CDR1 and CDR2 are MGHDK and SYGVNS. Trimming took off 4 bases at V and 3 bases at J, with 18 bases between the two ends. The CDR3 spans 16 residues. CDR3 in DNA: TGTGCCAGCAGTGGCCCCCGAGGGCCAGACTACTATGGCTACACCTTC. Translated, it gives CASSGPRGPDYYGYTF.

The chain is built from TRBV29-1 and TRBJ1-1; D gene uncertain. Trimming took off 4 bases at V and 1 base at J, with 7 bases between the two ends. CDR1 is SQVTM and CDR2 is ANQGSEA in the germline V gene. The CDR3 is 12 residues long. The CDR3 spells CSVGTRNTEAFF. DNA for the CDR3: TGCAGCGTTGGAACTCGGAACACTGAAGCTTTCTTT.

This sequence joins TRBV5-1 and TRBJ1-1; a weak D match, TRBD1 (6 bases). This CDR3 is built from 15 residues. V was trimmed by 4 bases and J by 3 bases, leaving 16 bases between them. Germline CDR1 and CDR2: SGHRS and YFSETQ. This CDR3 reads CASSISTGMDTEAFF. CDR3 coding DNA: TGCGCCAGCAGCATCTCGACAGGTATGGACACTGAAGCTTTCTTT. The variable domain in full, with the rest retrieved from reference TRBV5-1 and TRBJ1-1, is KAGVTQTPRYLIKTRGQQVTLSCSPISGHRSVSWYQQTPGQGLQFLFEYFSETQRNKGNFPGRFSGRQFSNSRSEMNVSTLELGDSALYLCASSISTGMDTEAFFGQGTRLTVV.

Sample share makes this clone medium-sized. This chain joins TRBV2 and TRBJ2-3; unclear D gene. Deletions cut 7 bases from V and 6 bases from J, with 14 bases between. Germline V gives CDR1 SNHLY, CDR2 FYNNEI. This CDR3 comprises 13 residues. The chain's CDR3 is CASIRLMADTQYF. The CDR3 nucleotides are TGTGCCAGCATTCGACTGATGGCCGATACGCAGTATTTT.

This clone was detected a few times. The rearrangement uses TRBV28 and TRBJ1-5; D may be TRBD1 (5 bases). V was shortened by 8 bases and J by 0 bases, with 8 bases between the two germline ends. Germline V gives CDR1 MDHEN, CDR2 SYDVKM. The CDR3 totals 13 residues. CDR3 in amino acids: CASGTGSNQPQHF. CDR3 nucleotide sequence: TGTGCCAGCGGGACGGGTAGCAATCAGCCCCAGCATTTT.

In DNA form, the CDR3 reads TGTGCCAGCAGCTTAGCGGATAACCACGACGAGCAGTACTTC. It encodes CASSLADNHDEQYF. This chain uses TRBV7-8 with TRBJ2-7; D uncertain. The germline V gene has CDR1 SGHVS and CDR2 FQNEAQ. Trimming removed 0 bases at V and 5 bases at J, with 11 bases between. The CDR3 is 14 residues long.

This clone has only a few counts. An end of the junction differs from the germline gene, which may be a read error. The rearrangement joins TRBV19 to TRBJ1-1; D gene uncertain. The CDR3 is 15 residues long. The germline V gene encodes CDR1 LNHDA and CDR2 SQIVND (reference sequence). The CDR3 here is CASSMLSRKSSEAFF. In DNA, the CDR3 is TGTGCCAGTAGTATGCTTTCCCGTAAGTCCTCTGAAGCGTTCTTT.

The chain joins TRBV6-1 to TRBJ2-2; no clear D gene. Trimming took off 8 bases at V and 2 bases at J, with 18 bases between the two ends. The CDR3 extends over 16 amino acids. Germline V lookup: CDR1 MNHNS, CDR2 SASEGT. The CDR3 spells CASERSADLNTGELFF. CDR3 coding DNA: TGTGCCAGCGAAAGGTCGGCAGATCTAAACACCGGGGAGCTGTTTTTT.

This clone was observed many times. CDR3 nucleotide sequence: TGTGCCAGCAGCCTACCAGATAGCGGGACTTCCTACAATGAGCAGTTCTTC. It yields the protein CASSLPDSGTSYNEQFF. The chain links TRBV4-2 to TRBJ2-1; 8 nucleotides agree with TRBD2. V lost 4 bases and J lost 1; bases outside the gene matches: 9. The CDR3 sequence is 17 residues long. Germline V gene data show CDR1 as LGHNA and CDR2 as YNFKEQ.

This clone was detected many times. Being one base from a much bigger clone, this may be a read error. The V call is TRBV4-2, the J call TRBJ2-7; D gene unclear. This CDR3 contains 15 residues. Germline lookup yields CDR1 LGHNA and CDR2 YNFKEQ. CDR3 DNA sequence: TGTGCCAGCAACCAAGATCAGGATACCGCCTACGAGCAGTACTTC. This translates into CASNQDQDTAYEQYF.

The sample holds a few counts of this clone. The J gene is TRBJ2-2, the V gene TRBV27, with 7 bases lining up with TRBD1. Germline CDR1 and CDR2: MNHEY and SMNVEV (reference sequence). The CDR3 runs to 14 residues. V lost 6 bases to trimming and J lost 7 bases; unmatched junction nucleotides: 8. CDR3 nucleotides: TGTGCCAGCAGCCTAGGGGGACAGTTCGGGGAGCTGTTTTTT. As protein: CASSLGGQFGELFF.

This chain links TRBV6-2 or TRBV6-3 with TRBJ2-1; D ambiguous. The CDR3 length is 14 residues. Germline V lookup: CDR1 MNHEY, CDR2 SVGEGT. V gave up 2 bases and J gave up 12 bases, with 17 bases separating them. The CDR3 region has the DNA TGTGCCAGCAGTTACCGCCAATTTATGCTCGGGCAGTTCTTC. It yields the protein CASSYRQFMLGQFF.

The chain links TRBV20-1 to TRBJ2-1, with unresolved D. The CDR3 runs 14 residues. The ends were cut back, 1 base at V and 0 bases at J, with 7 bases in the middle. The germline gives CDR1 DFQATT, CDR2 SNEGSKA (reference sequence). Here the CDR3 DNA reads TGCAGTGCTAGAGGTCAGAGCTCCTACAATGAGCAGTTCTTC. Translated, it gives CSARGQSSYNEQFF.

This clone was observed a few times. The chain joins TRBV28 to TRBJ2-7, with 10 nucleotides matching TRBD2. This CDR3 has 16 amino acids. Looked up from germline, CDR1 is MDHEN and CDR2 is SYDVKM. V trimming: 2 bases; J trimming: 3 bases; junction bases outside the gene matches: 7. CDR3 nucleotide sequence: TGTGCCAGCAGTTTAGAGCTAGCGGGAGCAGACTACGAGCAGTACTTC. Translated: CASSLELAGADYEQYF.

The J gene is TRBJ1-2, the V gene TRBV6-2 or TRBV6-3; possible D gene TRBD1, 5 bases. This CDR3 region has 17 residues. The germline gives CDR1 MNHEY, CDR2 SVGEGT. Trimming stripped 5 bases from V and 5 bases from J, with 24 bases between. DNA for the CDR3: TGTGCCAGCAGTCACCCAGGGTCCTCGGTCCTAATTTATGGCTACACCTTC. Translating gives CASSHPGSSVLIYGYTF.

The V call is TRBV6-1, the J call TRBJ2-3, with TRBD2 as a possible D gene (5 bases). Germline loops: CDR1 MNHNS, CDR2 SASEGT. The length of the CDR3 is 11 residues. Trimming removed 7 bases from V and 6 bases from J, with 8 bases in between. DNA for the CDR3: TGTGCCAGCACGTGGGAGGATACGCAGTATTTT. Its protein product is CASTWEDTQYF.

The table lists this clone with many counts. CDR3 bases: TGCGCCAGCAGCTTTTTAAATATTGGGGCCAACGTCCTGACTTTC. It encodes CASSFLNIGANVLTF. This rearrangement joins TRBV5-1 to TRBJ2-6; D is ambiguous. CDR1 SGHRS and CDR2 YFSETQ come from the germline V gene. Trimming took 2 bases from V and 3 from J, leaving 9 bases between them. The CDR3 sequence is 15 residues long.

This clone was detected ten times or more. An end of the junction does not agree with germline; a read error may underlie this. The chain combines TRBV5-1 with TRBJ2-2, with D possibly TRBD2 on 5 matching bases. CDR1 SGHRS and CDR2 YFSETQ come from the germline V gene. The CDR3 runs to 13 residues. The CDR3: CAGSFGDTGELFF. The CDR3 bases are TGCGCCGGCAGCTTCGGGGACACCGGGGAGCTGTTTTTT.

The rearrangement links TRBV20-1 to TRBJ2-1; 16 bases align to TRBD2. Germline V gene data show CDR1 as DFQATT and CDR2 as SNEGSKA (reference sequence). V gave up 5 bases and J gave up 7 bases; unmatched junction bases: 14. The CDR3 contains 18 residues. The DNA for the CDR3 is TGCAGTGCTCGCAGTCCCGGGACTAGCGGGGGGGCCGATAATGAGCAGTTCTTC. It translates to CSARSPGTSGGADNEQFF.

This clone was counted ten times or more. The chain carries TRBV7-9 and TRBJ1-2, with D tentatively TRBD1 (6 bases). The CDR3 contains 19 residues. V was pared by 5 bases and J by 0 bases, with 25 bases between. Germline V CDR1 and CDR2: SEHNR, FQNEAQ (reference sequence). The CDR3 DNA reads TGTGCCAGCAGCCCAGAGGGTGGGGGGCAGGGCTCGGCTAACTATGGCTACACCTTC. This translates into CASSPEGGGQGSANYGYTF.

This clone turned up a few times. The DNA of the CDR3 is TGTGCCAGCACCCGGGACAGGGTAACCGGCGAGCAGTACTTC. Amino acids: CASTRDRVTGEQYF. This sequence joins TRBV2 and TRBJ2-7, with 9 bases identical to TRBD1. Trimming cost V 7 bases and J 6 bases; bases outside gene matches: 10. The germline CDR1 and CDR2 sequences are SNHLY and FYNNEI. The CDR3 runs to 14 residues.

This clone turned up a few times. The gene calls are TRBV19 and TRBJ2-1; 7 bases agree with TRBD2. The V segment lost 11 bases and the J segment 4 bases; nucleotides outside the gene matches: 11. The germline V gene has CDR1 LNHDA and CDR2 SQIVND (reference sequence). This CDR3 region has 14 residues. This CDR3 is CAPAGRRGYNEQFF. The CDR3 DNA follows: TGTGCCCCCGCGGGAAGGCGGGGGTACAATGAGCAGTTCTTC. The whole variable domain, remainder taken from reference TRBV19 and TRBJ2-1, is DGGITQSPKYLFRKEGQNVTLSCEQNLNHDAMYWYRQDPGQGLRLIYYSQIVNDFQKGDIAEGYSVSREKKESFPLTVTSAQKNPTAFYLCAPAGRRGYNEQFFGPGTRLTVL.

The gene calls are TRBV6-5 and TRBJ1-1, with D perhaps TRBD1 (5 bases). The germline V gene has CDR1 MNHEY and CDR2 SVGAGI. V shed 4 bases and J shed 1 base, with 10 bases lying between them. The CDR3 contains 14 residues. CDR3 in DNA: TGTGCCAGCAGTTCTCCCGACAGGAACACTGAAGCTTTCTTT. Its translation: CASSSPDRNTEAFF.

The gene calls are TRBV27 and TRBJ1-4; no firm D call. Trimming removed 6 bases at V and 0 bases at J, with 11 bases between. The CDR3 consists of 15 residues. Germline V CDR1 and CDR2: MNHEY, SMNVEV (reference sequence). The CDR3 region is CASSPEVATNEKLFF. CDR3 coding DNA: TGTGCCAGCAGCCCGGAGGTTGCAACTAATGAAAAACTGTTTTTT.

This rearrangement joins TRBV5-1 to TRBJ2-1; 7 bases match TRBD2. This CDR3 is built from 14 residues. CDR1 and CDR2 from the germline V gene are SGHRS and YFSETQ. V lost 3 bases, J lost 6 bases, and 6 bases stayed unmatched. CDR3 loop: CASSSAGVGNEQFF. As DNA, the CDR3 is TGCGCCAGCAGCTCCGCGGGAGTCGGCAATGAGCAGTTCTTC.

This chain joins TRBV5-1 and TRBJ2-7; D may be TRBD1 or TRBD2 (6 bases each). CDR3 length: 14 residues. V lost 1 base, J lost 3 bases, and 11 bases lay in between. Germline CDR1 SGHRS, CDR2 YFSETQ. Here the CDR3 reads CASSLRGEYYEQYF. In nucleotides, the CDR3 is TGCGCCAGCAGCTTGAGGGGGGAGTACTACGAGCAGTACTTC.

This clone was counted a few times. This sequence joins TRBV6-1 and TRBJ2-5; D is perhaps TRBD1 or TRBD2 (5 bases each). The V gene's germline CDR1 is MNHNS and CDR2 SASEGT. The V end was cut by 6 bases, the J end by 5 bases, with 19 bases between. This CDR3 region has 15 residues. The CDR3 sequence is CASRRGVGRRETQYF. As DNA, the CDR3 is TGTGCCAGCAGGAGAGGGGTGGGAAGGAGGGAGACCCAGTACTTC.

This clone was observed at least ten times. The chain joins TRBV28 to TRBJ2-4, with 8 bases that match TRBD1. CDR3 length equals 15 residues. The germline V gene has CDR1 MDHEN and CDR2 SYDVKM. The J segment lost 4 bases and the V segment lost 7 bases, leaving 9 bases of the junction unmatched. The CDR3 is CASKSRGQRKNIQYF. The CDR3 DNA follows: TGTGCCAGCAAGTCCAGGGGGCAACGGAAAAACATTCAGTACTTC.

This clone is medium-sized within its sample. The J gene is TRBJ1-6, the V gene TRBV20-1, with D possibly matching TRBD1 (6 bases). Germline loops: CDR1 DFQATT, CDR2 SNEGSKA (reference sequence). Trimming cost V 3 bases and J 8 bases, with 11 bases left between them. This CDR3 region has 13 residues. The CDR3 DNA reads as TGCAGTGCTAGGCTACAGGGTGATTCACCCCTCCACTTT. Protein: CSARLQGDSPLHF.